One sample yielded the 7 T cell receptor beta chains listed below, sequenced in a study of blood T cells in healthy people across ages. Primers used in a second PCR of about 7 to 11 cycles were a sample-barcoded 5' primer and a J-beta primer mix. TCRdb fed the 5' RACE reads into MiXCR, producing one record per CDR3 protein. Here the sample spans over 1,500,000 distinct CDR3 sequences, roughly two fifths being singletons. Material for sequencing was blood. All receptors come from a human donor in good health.

V usage is TRBV5-5 and J usage is TRBJ2-7; 7 positions agree with TRBD1. V lost 3 bases to trimming and J lost 5 bases; unmatched junction nucleotides: 5. Germline V gene data show CDR1 as SGHKS and CDR2 as YYEKEE (reference sequence). The CDR3 consists of 13 residues. This chain's CDR3 is CASSWGGQDEQYF. In nucleotides, the CDR3 is TGTGCCAGCAGCTGGGGCGGACAGGACGAGCAGTACTTC.

Only a few counts were recorded for this clonotype. This chain joins TRBV10-3 and TRBJ1-2, with D unresolved. This CDR3 comprises 14 residues. V gave up 3 bases and J gave up 2 bases, with 10 bases separating them. Germline assignment: CDR1 ENHRY and CDR2 SYGVKD. In DNA form, the CDR3 reads TGTGCCATCAGTGATTTAGGGCGGAACTATGGCTACACCTTC. This encodes CAISDLGRNYGYTF.

This clonotype has just a few counts. This rearrangement joins TRBV9 to TRBJ1-2; D is possibly TRBD1 (5 bases). The CDR3 is 15 amino acids. V was shortened by 4 bases and J by 1 base, with 14 bases between the two germline ends. From germline, CDR1 is SGDLS and CDR2 YYNGEE. This chain's CDR3 is CASSPRDGRNYGYTF. CDR3 bases: TGTGCCAGCAGCCCCCGGGACGGTCGTAACTATGGCTACACCTTC.

This clonotype was seen only a few times. This chain uses TRBV4-2 with TRBJ2-1; TRBD2 aligns across 12 bases. The length of the CDR3 is 16 residues. Trimming at V came to 3 bases and at J to 4 bases, leaving 4 bases not matched to a gene. Per the germline V gene, CDR1 is LGHNA and CDR2 is YNFKEQ. In DNA, the CDR3 is TGTGCCAGCAGCCATTTGACTAGCGGGGGTTACAATGAGCAGTTCTTC. Its protein is CASSHLTSGGYNEQFF.

This clonotype appeared a few times. V gene TRBV29-1 combines with J gene TRBJ1-6, with D perhaps matching TRBD1 (5 bases). Germline CDR1 is SQVTM and CDR2 is ANQGSEA. Trimming shortened V by 0 bases and J by 14 bases, and 14 bases separated the two germline ends. This CDR3 region has 13 residues. CDR3 coding DNA: TGCAGCGTTGAAGATCGAACGGGGGGGGCCCTCCACTTT. Protein sequence: CSVEDRTGGALHF.

The chain employs TRBV20-1 and TRBJ2-7; 16 nucleotides align to TRBD2. This CDR3 has 15 residues. Trimming took 6 bases from V and 10 from J; bases not matched to a gene: 12. Germline V gives CDR1 DFQATT, CDR2 SNEGSKA (reference sequence). The CDR3: CSAPGTSGGETTQYF. The CDR3 DNA sequence: TGCAGTGCCCCTGGGACTAGCGGGGGGGAGACAACCCAGTACTTC.

This rearrangement joins TRBV29-1 to TRBJ2-5; D may be TRBD2 (6 bases). The J call could be wrong; TRBJ2-7 is a better fit for the DNA end. CDR3 length equals 12 residues. The germline gives CDR1 SQVTM, CDR2 ANQGSEA. In DNA, the CDR3 is TGCAGCGGGACATTCGGGGGTTACGAGCAGTACTTC. Translated: CSGTFGGYEQYF.